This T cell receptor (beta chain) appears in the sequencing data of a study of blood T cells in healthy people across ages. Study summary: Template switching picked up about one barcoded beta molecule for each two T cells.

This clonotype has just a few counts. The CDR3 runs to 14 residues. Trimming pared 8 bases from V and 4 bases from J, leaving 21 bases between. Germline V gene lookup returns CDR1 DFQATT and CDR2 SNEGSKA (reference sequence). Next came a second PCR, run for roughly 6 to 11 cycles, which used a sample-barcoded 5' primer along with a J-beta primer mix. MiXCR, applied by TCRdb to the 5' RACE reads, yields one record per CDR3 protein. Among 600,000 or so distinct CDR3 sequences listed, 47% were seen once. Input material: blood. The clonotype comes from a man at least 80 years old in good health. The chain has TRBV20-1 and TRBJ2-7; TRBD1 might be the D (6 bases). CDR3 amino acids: CSSTPYRTVYEQYF. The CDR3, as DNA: TGCAGTTCCACGCCCTACCGGACAGTATACGAGCAGTACTTC.